These 25 T cell receptor beta chains were sequenced from one sample in a study of blood T cells in healthy people across ages. It was with a sample-barcoded 5' primer and a J-beta primer mix that a second PCR of roughly 6 to 12 cycles was run. TCRdb recomputed calls from the 5' RACE reads with MiXCR, one row per CDR3 protein. The table shows roughly 700,000 distinct CDR3 sequences, with more than 40% occurring only once. Specimen: blood. These receptors originate from a woman aged 60 to 75 in good health.

The chain recombines TRBV11-3 with TRBJ2-5; TRBD2 matches 11 bases. V dropped 5 bases and J dropped 1; count of bases not matched to a gene: 6. CDR1 SGHNT and CDR2 YENEEA come from the germline V gene. CDR3 length: 16 residues. The CDR3 DNA is TGTGCCAGCAGCCCCGGGACTAGCGGAACCCAAGAGACCCAGTACTTC. This sequence encodes CASSPGTSGTQETQYF.

The V call is TRBV10-3, the J call TRBJ1-2; TRBD1 might be the D (5 bases). Germline V lookup: CDR1 ENHRY, CDR2 SYGVKD. The CDR3 has 16 amino acids. Between the trimmed V and J ends, which lost 1 base and 7 bases, there was a span of 19 bases. For the CDR3, the DNA is TGTGCCATCAGTGAGTTCCAAGGCTGGGGGTCGAGTGGCTACACCTTC. It specifies CAISEFQGWGSSGYTF.

The sample holds one count of this clonotype. This could be a read error, since a much larger clone is one nucleotide away. V and J are TRBV29-1 and TRBJ2-7, with D possibly being TRBD1 (6 bases). Germline V lookup: CDR1 SQVTM, CDR2 ANQGSEA. The V and J ends lost 7 bases and 5 bases respectively, with 15 bases between them. The CDR3 spans 12 residues. This CDR3 is CSGLKGVDEQYF. CDR3 sequence (DNA): TGCAGCGGCCTCAAGGGGGTGGACGAGCAGTACTTC.

The genes are TRBV6-5 and TRBJ2-4, with D perhaps TRBD2 (6 bases). The tail of the sequence fits TRBJ2-7 better, so the J call may be wrong. Germline loops: CDR1 MNHEY, CDR2 SVGAGI. This CDR3 is 15 amino acids long. The CDR3 sequence: CASSYAFGGEYEQYF. The CDR3 region has the DNA TGTGCCAGCAGTTACGCTTTTGGAGGGGAGTACGAGCAGTACTTC.

The genes are TRBV29-1 and TRBJ2-3; D possibly corresponds to TRBD1 (6 bases). V was trimmed by 6 bases and J by 2 bases, leaving 12 bases between them. The CDR3 runs 13 residues. Germline-derived CDR1 and CDR2 are SQVTM and ANQGSEA. The CDR3 loop is CSVRPGVTDTQYF. Here the CDR3 DNA reads TGCAGCGTCCGACCAGGGGTCACAGATACGCAGTATTTT.

A single count supports this clonotype. V and J are TRBV20-1 and TRBJ1-2, with 7 bases that match TRBD1. The CDR3 is made up of 14 amino acids. Germline CDR1 DFQATT, CDR2 SNEGSKA (reference sequence). After removal of 6 bases from V and 5 bases from J, the junction contained 12 bases not matched to a gene. In nucleotides, the CDR3 is TGCAGTGCCGCGGTCCGGGACAGTTGGTATGGCTACACCTTC. It encodes CSAAVRDSWYGYTF.

This clonotype was counted only a few times. The J gene is TRBJ2-1, the V gene TRBV24-1; possible D gene TRBD2, 5 bases. Deletions cut 2 bases from V and 12 bases from J, with 16 bases between. The CDR3 has 14 amino acids. Per germline, CDR1 KGHDR and CDR2 SFDVKD. CDR3 DNA sequence: TGTGCCACCAGTGATTCGTCCAGGACTCCTGGGCAGTTCTTC. Its translation: CATSDSSRTPGQFF.

To note about this clonotype: The missing conserved phenylalanine or tryptophan at the end of this CDR3 makes a read error likely. The chain uses TRBV7-3 and TRBJ2-5; 8 bases line up with TRBD1. The CDR3 length is 14 residues. V lost 4 bases to trimming and J lost 5 bases; unmatched junction nucleotides: 6. The germline V gene encodes CDR1 SGHTA and CDR2 FQGTGA. CDR3 bases: TGTGCCAGCAGCTCCGGACAGGGTGGCGAGACCCAGTACGTC. Amino acids: CASSSGQGGETQYV.

The rearrangement uses TRBV5-1 and TRBJ1-1, with D uncertain. CDR3 length equals 16 residues. Germline V gene data show CDR1 as SGHRS and CDR2 as YFSETQ. Trimming took off 4 bases at V and 4 bases at J, with 20 bases between the two ends. CDR3 sequence reads: CASSVTGVEVSTEAFF. The CDR3 DNA reads as TGCGCCAGCAGCGTAACCGGCGTCGAGGTGAGCACTGAAGCTTTCTTT.

The chain carries TRBV7-6 and TRBJ2-5, with 9 bases that match TRBD2. The V segment lost 5 bases and the J segment 11 bases; nucleotides outside the gene matches: 9. The CDR3 totals 13 residues. The V gene's germline CDR1 is SGHVS and CDR2 FNYEAQ. CDR3 region: CASSLTRLAEQYF. The CDR3, as DNA: TGTGCCAGCAGCCTCACGCGACTAGCGGAGCAGTACTTC.

The V and J genes are TRBV4-3 and TRBJ2-7, with TRBD2 as a possible D gene (6 bases). The J call is doubtful: the DNA matches TRBJ2-5 better. Germline V gene lookup returns CDR1 LGHNA and CDR2 YSLEER. This CDR3 contains 15 residues. This CDR3 is CASSLTMRGQETQYF. CDR3 in DNA: TGCGCCAGCAGCCTCACTATGCGGGGCCAGGAGACCCAGTACTTC.

This clonotype was counted between two and nine times. This chain uses TRBV7-2 with TRBJ2-7; D uncertain. Germline-derived CDR1 and CDR2 are SGHTA and FQGNSA. The CDR3 runs to 13 residues. The germline V and J ends were trimmed by 1 base and 4 bases, with 8 bases remaining between them. The CDR3 loop reads CASSLVNRYEQYF. The CDR3 coding sequence is TGTGCCAGCAGCTTAGTTAACAGATACGAGCAGTACTTC.

This clonotype has only a few counts. The rearrangement uses TRBV20-1 and TRBJ2-7; D remains ambiguous. This CDR3 spans 14 amino acids. V was shortened by 0 bases and J by 0 bases, with 9 bases between the two germline ends. Looked up from germline, CDR1 is DFQATT and CDR2 is SNEGSKA (reference sequence). In DNA, the CDR3 is TGCAGTGCTAGAGATCGGGTGAACTCCTACGAGCAGTACTTC. This encodes CSARDRVNSYEQYF.

This clonotype has only a few counts. This chain joins TRBV3-1 and TRBJ1-2, with TRBD1 as a possible D gene (6 bases). Germline V gives CDR1 LGHDT, CDR2 YNNKEL (reference sequence). This CDR3 has 13 residues. Trimming shortened V by 7 bases and J by 5 bases, and 14 bases separated the two germline ends. The CDR3 coding sequence is TGTGCCAGCATGGGGGCCTTTCGATATGGCTACACCTTC. Its translation is CASMGAFRYGYTF.

This clonotype was counted only a few times. J is TRBJ2-7 and V is TRBV28; possibly TRBD1 for D (6 bases). Germline V gene sequence: CDR1 MDHEN, CDR2 SYDVKM. Trimming took off 6 bases at V and 5 bases at J, with 14 bases between the two ends. CDR3 length: 13 residues. DNA of the CDR3: TGTGCCAGCAGGACGGTGGGGGCCCACGAGCAGTACTTC. It yields the protein CASRTVGAHEQYF.

The chain couples TRBV7-2 to TRBJ2-5; D call uncertain. The end of the DNA aligns better with TRBJ2-7, so the J call may be wrong. The CDR3 runs to 12 residues. CDR1 is SGHTA, CDR2 FQGNSA, per germline. The CDR3 nucleotides read TGTGCCAGCAGCTTAAGTATGCGCGAGCAGTACTTC. Translated: CASSLSMREQYF.

This chain links TRBV28 with TRBJ2-7, with D possibly TRBD2 on 6 matching bases. The J call may be in error: the DNA end matches TRBJ2-5 better. The CDR3 is 16 amino acids. Germline CDR1 MDHEN, CDR2 SYDVKM. CDR3 sequence (DNA): TGTGCCAGTACCCTGTGGCGGGATGAGGGTCAGGAGACCCAGTACTTC. Amino acids: CASTLWRDEGQETQYF.

V usage is TRBV5-6 and J usage is TRBJ2-5, with TRBD2 as a possible D gene (6 bases). The CDR3 is 14 residues long. Looked up from germline, CDR1 is SGHDT and CDR2 is YYEEEE. Trimming removed 4 bases at V and 11 bases at J, with 21 bases between. The CDR3 coding sequence is TGTGCCAGCAGCCCCTGGGACTTGCGCTACGGGCAGTACTTC. This gives the protein CASSPWDLRYGQYF.

This clonotype has a handful of counts. V gene TRBV29-1 combines with J gene TRBJ2-3, with no clear D. The CDR3 totals 15 residues. From germline, CDR1 is SQVTM and CDR2 ANQGSEA. V gave up 4 bases and J gave up 6 bases, with 20 bases separating them. The CDR3 coding sequence is TGCAGCGTTGTCGGCAAAGCCCAAGCCCCGGATACGCAGTATTTT. The encoded protein is CSVVGKAQAPDTQYF.

Many counts were recorded for this clonotype. The rearrangement uses TRBV7-3 and TRBJ2-1; the D is unclear. The CDR3 runs to 15 residues. CDR1 and CDR2 from the germline V gene are SGHTA and FQGTGA. Trimming left V 4 bases short and J 2 bases short, with 12 bases between. The CDR3 nucleotides are TGTGCCAGCAGCTCTTCAGCCTCACCCTACAATGAGCAGTTCTTC. Encoded protein: CASSSSASPYNEQFF.

V gene TRBV4-3 combines with J gene TRBJ2-1; no definite D call. Per the germline V gene, CDR1 is LGHNA and CDR2 is YSLEER. The germline V and J ends were trimmed by 2 bases and 8 bases, with 10 bases remaining between them. The CDR3 is made up of 13 amino acids. The CDR3 sequence is CASSQSPEYEQFF. The CDR3 DNA reads TGCGCCAGCAGCCAATCGCCGGAGTATGAGCAGTTCTTC.

The chain joins TRBV6-1 to TRBJ2-7; the match to TRBD1 covers 8 bases. The CDR3 contains 14 residues. Germline V gene lookup returns CDR1 MNHNS and CDR2 SASEGT. V lost 6 bases to trimming and J lost 2 bases; unmatched junction nucleotides: 6. The CDR3 loop is CASRDETGAYEQYF. The CDR3 DNA sequence: TGTGCCAGCAGAGACGAGACAGGGGCCTACGAGCAGTACTTC.

This chain uses TRBV3-1 with TRBJ2-7; D is possibly TRBD2 (10 bases). CDR3 length: 15 residues. The V gene's germline CDR1 is LGHDT and CDR2 YNNKEL (reference sequence). V was clipped by 5 bases and J by 4 bases, with 18 bases between them. The CDR3 sequence is CASSTSGTGTYEQYF. The CDR3 DNA follows: TGTGCCAGCAGCACTAGCGGGACAGGGACTTACGAGCAGTACTTC.

The rearrangement joins TRBV7-9 to TRBJ1-1; TRBD1 matches 8 bases. V gave up 7 bases and J gave up 0 bases; unmatched junction bases: 4. The CDR3 length is 14 residues. The V gene's germline CDR1 is SEHNR and CDR2 FQNEAQ (reference sequence). As DNA, the CDR3 is TGTGCCAGCATCGTACAGGGGGTGAACACTGAAGCTTTCTTT. This codes for CASIVQGVNTEAFF.

In the case of this clonotype: The junction differs from germline at one of its ends, possibly a read error. This chain uses TRBV7-3 with TRBJ2-5; TRBD1 agrees at 9 bases. The CDR3 contains 14 residues. Germline values: CDR1 SGHTA, CDR2 FQGTGA. The CDR3: CACSKTGGRETQYF. As DNA, the CDR3 is TGTGCCTGCAGCAAAACAGGGGGCCGGGAGACCCAGTACTTC.